The 24 T cell receptor beta chains below were found in one sample sequenced in a study of blood T cell repertoires in COVID-19. Repertoires were generated with immunoSEQ multiplex PCR, while TCRdb's copy carries only in-frame clones and drops some. Here the sample spans 300,000 to 400,000 clones, 88% being singletons. Sequencing was done on a sample of peripheral blood. These receptors were obtained from a woman in her seventies with COVID-19, enrolled during active disease.

The chain joins TRBV7-8 to TRBJ2-7; a weak D match, TRBD1 (5 bases). V was trimmed by 4 bases and J by 3 bases, leaving 10 bases between them. Germline-derived CDR1 and CDR2 are SGHVS and FQNEAQ. The CDR3 has 13 amino acids. CDR3 sequence (DNA): TGTGCCAGCAGCTCACCCCAGGGCTACGAGCAGTACTTC. Amino acids: CASSSPQGYEQYF.

The CDR3 bases are TGTGCCAGCCTGACGGACGGGGCTAATGAAAAACTGTTTTTT. Amino acids: CASLTDGANEKLFF. The chain is built from TRBV6-5 and TRBJ1-4; no firm D call. CDR1 MNHEY and CDR2 SVGAGI come from the germline V gene. The CDR3 contains 14 residues. The V end lost 8 bases, the J end lost 3 bases, and 13 bases lay between the germline ends.

The CDR3 sequence: CASSEYPGQGAYGYTF. The CDR3 DNA sequence: TGTGCCAGCAGTGAATACCCAGGACAGGGGGCGTATGGCTACACCTTC. V is TRBV25-1 and J is TRBJ1-2; 11 bases fit TRBD1. Germline CDR1 is MGHDK and CDR2 is SYGVNS. The junction had 5 bases not matched to a gene; V was cut back by 0 bases and J by 5 bases. The CDR3 loop spans 16 amino acids.

The chain links TRBV6-4 to TRBJ2-2, with 8 bases that match TRBD1. The germline CDR1 and CDR2 sequences are MRHNA and SNTAGT. The CDR3 loop spans 14 amino acids. J lost 7 bases, V lost 2 bases, and 3 bases had no gene match. The CDR3 sequence: CASSDQGANGELFF. The CDR3 nucleotides are TGTGCCAGCAGTGACCAGGGGGCCAACGGGGAGCTGTTTTTT.

This clone was counted between two and nine times. The chain carries TRBV15 and TRBJ1-5; maybe TRBD1 (5 bases). CDR1 is LNHNV, CDR2 YYDKDF, per germline (reference sequence). CDR3 length: 16 amino acids. Trimming shortened V by 4 bases and J by 4 bases, and 17 bases separated the two germline ends. The CDR3 DNA sequence: TGTGCCACCAGCACGCGACAGTCGGGGGGAAATCAGCCCCAGCATTTT. It encodes CATSTRQSGGNQPQHF.

On this clone itself: In the same sample, other DNA sequences code for this CDR3. The rearrangement joins TRBV5-1 to TRBJ2-3, with D uncertain. The germline V gene encodes CDR1 SGHRS and CDR2 YFSETQ. The V and J ends lost 0 bases and 1 base respectively, with 6 bases between them. The CDR3 runs 14 residues. For the CDR3, the DNA is TGCGCCAGCAGCTTGGGCGGCGGCACAGATACGCAGTATTTT. Translated: CASSLGGGTDTQYF.

The rearrangement uses TRBV6-2 or TRBV6-3 and TRBJ1-1, with unresolved D. The CDR3 spans 16 residues. Germline CDR1 is MNHEY and CDR2 is SVGEGT. Trimming removed 1 base from V and 5 bases from J, with 17 bases in between. CDR3 amino acids: CASSYWTPTRWTEAFF. The CDR3 DNA is TGTGCCAGCAGTTACTGGACTCCTACGAGGTGGACTGAAGCTTTCTTT.

V is TRBV29-1 and J is TRBJ1-1, with D perhaps matching TRBD1 (6 bases). The CDR3 extends over 10 amino acids. Germline V CDR1 and CDR2: SQVTM, ANQGSEA. Trimming took 5 bases from V and 5 from J, leaving 6 bases between them. CDR3 bases: TGCAGCGTTACAGGGACTGAAGCTTTCTTT. This sequence encodes CSVTGTEAFF.

V is TRBV7-2 and J is TRBJ2-2; TRBD2 matches 10 bases. Germline V CDR1 and CDR2: SGHTA, FQGNSA. CDR3 length: 16 residues. Germline trimming cut 6 bases from V and 0 bases from J; bases unmatched to any gene: 4. CDR3 nucleotide sequence: TGTGCCAGCAGTCCTAGCGGGGGCTCGAACACCGGGGAGCTGTTTTTT. Translation: CASSPSGGSNTGELFF.

This chain joins TRBV24-1 and TRBJ2-2; D may be TRBD2 (6 bases). V was clipped by 4 bases and J by 5 bases, with 19 bases between them. Germline V gene data show CDR1 as KGHDR and CDR2 as SFDVKD. This CDR3 is 17 amino acids long. CDR3 in DNA: TGTGCCACCAGTGACCCCCGAGGAGCGGGCGCGACCGGGGAGCTGTTTTTT. Its protein product is CATSDPRGAGATGELFF.

This chain connects TRBV11-2 to TRBJ2-7; weak D call: TRBD1 (6 bases). V lost 4 bases to trimming and J lost 0 bases, with 10 bases between them. This CDR3 has 14 amino acids. Germline assignment: CDR1 SGHAT and CDR2 FQNNGV. In DNA, the CDR3 is TGTGCCAGCAGCTCCTCGGACAGCTCCTACGAGCAGTACTTC. Encoded protein: CASSSSDSSYEQYF.

This rearrangement joins TRBV7-9 to TRBJ1-2, with D possibly being TRBD1 (5 bases). This CDR3 is built from 16 residues. V dropped 5 bases and J dropped 3 bases, with 19 bases sitting between them. Germline V gene sequence: CDR1 SEHNR, CDR2 FQNEAQ (reference sequence). This CDR3 reads CASSRLEGRADYGYTF. The CDR3 bases are TGTGCCAGCAGCCGCCTGGAAGGCAGGGCGGACTATGGCTACACCTTC.

The rearrangement joins TRBV9 to TRBJ2-1, with 7 positions matching TRBD2. CDR3 size: 15 residues. The ends lost 4 bases at V and 3 bases at J; junction bases unmatched: 7. CDR1 and CDR2 from the germline V gene are SGDLS and YYNGEE. The CDR3 spells CASSLEAGRYNEQFF. As DNA, the CDR3 is TGTGCCAGCAGCCTAGAAGCGGGGCGCTACAATGAGCAGTTCTTC.

This sequence joins TRBV11-2 and TRBJ1-1, with D uncertain. Deletions cut 5 bases from V and 7 bases from J, with 17 bases between. The CDR3 covers 14 residues. Germline values: CDR1 SGHAT, CDR2 FQNNGV. CDR3 in DNA: TGTGCCAGCAGCCCAATACTCCGGGAAAATGAAGCTTTCTTT. This codes for CASSPILRENEAFF.

Regarding this clone: Other DNA sequences within the sample encode an identical CDR3. The chain is built from TRBV27 and TRBJ1-2, with a weak D call TRBD1 (5 bases). CDR3 length: 13 amino acids. Germline V gene lookup returns CDR1 MNHEY and CDR2 SMNVEV (reference sequence). Trimming pared 2 bases from V and 8 bases from J, leaving 12 bases between. The CDR3 spells CASSLGGSDGYTF. The CDR3 bases are TGTGCCAGCAGTTTAGGGGGGTCGGACGGCTACACCTTC.

The chain links TRBV28 to TRBJ1-2; 7 bases are shared with TRBD1. V shed 5 bases and J 4 bases; nucleotides not matched to a gene: 7. The length of the CDR3 is 14 residues. Germline CDR1 and CDR2: MDHEN and SYDVKM. The CDR3 bases are TGTGCCAGCAGTACGGGACAGCCAGTCTATGGCTACACCTTC. Its protein is CASSTGQPVYGYTF.

The chain employs TRBV15 and TRBJ1-2; 8 bases map to TRBD1. The germline CDR1 and CDR2 sequences are LNHNV and YYDKDF (reference sequence). There are 14 residues in the CDR3. V lost 6 bases to trimming and J lost 5 bases; unmatched junction nucleotides: 8. The CDR3 region is CATRGGQDDYGYTF. For the CDR3, the DNA is TGTGCCACCAGGGGGGGACAGGATGATTATGGCTACACCTTC.

The rearrangement links TRBV7-2 to TRBJ2-5, with TRBD2 identical over 13 bases. The CDR3 has 17 amino acids. In germline, CDR1 is SGHTA, CDR2 FQGNSA. V gave up 0 bases and J gave up 5 bases; unmatched junction bases: 6. This CDR3 is CASSLARTSGGEETQYF. The CDR3 DNA is TGTGCCAGCAGCTTAGCGCGGACTAGCGGGGGTGAGGAGACCCAGTACTTC.

This chain uses TRBV4-2 with TRBJ1-3, with D perhaps TRBD1 (5 bases). The CDR3 length is 16 residues. With 2 bases removed from V and 6 bases from J, the gap between germline ends came to 17 bases. Germline CDR1 LGHNA, CDR2 YNFKEQ. This CDR3 reads CASSQLFKGTANTIYF. The CDR3 bases are TGTGCCAGCAGCCAACTCTTCAAAGGGACTGCAAACACCATATATTTT.

Only one count was recorded for this clone. This rearrangement joins TRBV5-1 to TRBJ2-3; no clear D. Trimming pared 0 bases from V and 2 bases from J, leaving 7 bases between. Germline assignment: CDR1 SGHRS and CDR2 YFSETQ. This CDR3 is built from 14 residues. The CDR3 bases are TGCGCCAGCAGCTTGGGGCCCATCACAGATACGCAGTATTTT. Protein product: CASSLGPITDTQYF.

The chain couples TRBV30 to TRBJ1-2, with TRBD1 matching over 9 bases. V lost 3 bases, J lost 7 bases, and 6 bases stayed unmatched. The CDR3 sequence is 13 residues long. Germline values: CDR1 GTSNPN, CDR2 SVGIG (reference sequence). This chain's CDR3 is CAWRKQGASGYTF. Here the CDR3 DNA reads TGTGCCTGGAGGAAACAGGGGGCCAGTGGCTACACCTTC.

V and J are TRBV11-2 and TRBJ2-3; 14 bases agree with TRBD2. Germline lookup yields CDR1 SGHAT and CDR2 FQNNGV. Germline trimming cut 5 bases from V and 4 bases from J; bases unmatched to any gene: 5. This CDR3 region has 16 residues. The CDR3 region is CASSLRLAGGPDTQYF. CDR3 sequence (DNA): TGTGCCAGCAGCCTCAGACTAGCGGGGGGGCCAGATACGCAGTATTTT.

The chain links TRBV4-1 to TRBJ1-2; D is ambiguous. The CDR3 spans 13 residues. Trimming removed 0 bases at V and 7 bases at J, with 9 bases between. Germline loops: CDR1 MGHRA, CDR2 YSYEKL. The CDR3 DNA follows: TGCGCCAGCAGCCAAGAGCCCCCAGTTGGCTACACCTTC. Translating it yields CASSQEPPVGYTF.

This chain joins TRBV19 and TRBJ1-4; 7 bases align to TRBD1. Germline V gene lookup returns CDR1 LNHDA and CDR2 SQIVND (reference sequence). V was clipped by 5 bases and J by 3 bases; unmatched bases: 6. The CDR3 runs to 15 residues. In DNA form, the CDR3 reads TGTGCCAGTAGTCCTACCGGGACAGCTAATGAAAAACTGTTTTTT. It is translated as CASSPTGTANEKLFF.